This T cell receptor beta chain was documented in a study of cytomegalovirus exposure and HLA in healthy donors. Background on the study: There were tens of millions of unique TCRs (from HLA-typed donors) in an early data release.

V shed 4 bases and J shed 0 bases, with 7 bases lying between them. The CDR3 is made up of 14 amino acids. Germline CDR1 LNHDA, CDR2 SQIVND (reference sequence). Use of 60 Vbeta and 13 Jbeta primers characterized the PCR. In the original processing: Unique TCR beta chains totaled some 80 million in a later count, with roughly 11 million of them shared. The assay was immunoSEQ multiplex PCR, and TCRdb's table has in-frame clones only and misses some. That table supplies the V and J calls and clone size; D and trimming were determined from the DNA. Of roughly 130,000 clones in the sample, roughly four fifths are singletons; the top ten hold around 11%. This clone turned up a few times. What it recognizes is unknown. Study-level points and caveats: Most TCR beta V segments were productive about 87% or about 30% of the time in an earlier analysis. An apparent linkage of common viral pathogens to several of the most significant clusters emerged in a later analysis.

V is TRBV19 and J is TRBJ2-1; D call uncertain. The sequencing sample was made of PBMCs. The TCR originated in a male donor in good health and CMV-seropositive. CDR3 bases: TGTGCCAGTAGTAGGTCAGGCTCCTACAATGAGCAGTTCTTC. Amino acids: CASSRSGSYNEQFF.